This T cell receptor (beta chain) was observed in a study of blood T cell repertoires in COVID-19. For the study at large: The samples span acute and convalescent COVID-19 from the United States, Italy and Spain. The cDNA or gDNA used as material had been derived from T cells, B-cell-depleted T cells, or PBMCs.

In the study's own analysis: Amplification with reference gene primers provided the estimates of nucleated cell counts. Method: immunoSEQ multiplex PCR; TCRdb's copy keeps in-frame clones and lacks some. V, J and clone size are taken as reported in that table, and D and trimming were inferred from the DNA itself. The sample shows fewer than 200,000 clones, more than 75% of them seen only once. What was sequenced was peripheral blood. This clonotype was obtained from a woman aged 18-29 years who had recovered from COVID-19.

The CDR3, as DNA: TGTGCCAGCAGCGCCGGGACTAACTCCTACAATGAGCAGTTCTTC. This gives the protein CASSAGTNSYNEQFF. The chain employs TRBV7-3 and TRBJ2-1; 7 bases agree with TRBD2. Trimming took 5 bases from V and 0 from J; bases not matched to a gene: 4. The CDR3 length is 15 residues. The germline gives CDR1 SGHTA, CDR2 FQGTGA.